Shown below are 17 T cell receptor beta chains from a single sample sequenced in a study of T cell clonality in common variable immunodeficiency. The assay was immunoSEQ multiplex PCR, and TCRdb's table has in-frame clones only and misses some. This sample comprises roughly 40,000 clones, none seen once only. Sequences were obtained from peripheral blood mononuclear cells. The source of these receptors is a person between 18 and 75 years old in good health.

Ten or more counts support this clone. The part of the CDR3 DNA that was read is TGTGCCAGCAGTTACTCGACCAGGGGAGGCGGC. Translating it yields CASSYSTRGGG. In full, the CDR3 reads CASSYSTRGGGYTF. The gene calls are TRBV6-2 or TRBV6-3 and TRBJ1-2; D may be TRBD1 (6 bases). The read ends 3 residues before the CDR3 terminus; that terminus is restored from the germline J gene. In germline, CDR1 is MNHEY, CDR2 SVGEGT. The length of the CDR3 is 14 residues.

This clone was recorded at least ten times. The DNA ends 3 residues before the CDR3 does, and the rest of the CDR3 is filled in from the germline J gene. This sequence joins TRBV5-1 and TRBJ2-5; the match to TRBD2 covers 10 bases. CDR1 and CDR2 (germline): SGHRS, YFSETQ. The V segment lost 1 base and the J segment 5 bases; nucleotides outside the gene matches: 5. The CDR3 contains 15 residues. The CDR3 here is CASSLYERGGETQYF. The CDR3 bases that were read are TGCGCCAGCAGCTTGTACGAGCGGGGGGGGGAGACC.

The table lists this clone with a few counts. With the read ending 3 residues before the CDR3 end, the germline J gene is used to fill in that end. The V and J genes are TRBV18 and TRBJ2-1; the match to TRBD2 covers 9 bases. This CDR3 is built from 17 residues. Germline V gene data show CDR1 as KGHSH and CDR2 as LQKENI. V shed 3 bases, J shed 1 base, and the junction held 7 bases outside the gene matches. CDR3 sequence reads: CASSPSLLAGSYNEQFF. CDR3 DNA, as far as it was read: TGTGCCAGCTCACCCTCTTTACTAGCGGGTTCCTACAATGAG. Using reference TRBV18 and TRBJ2-1 for the parts outside the CDR3, the full variable domain is NAGVMQNPRHLVRRRGQEARLRCSPMKGHSHVYWYRQLPEEGLKFMVYLQKENIIDESGMPKERFSAEFPKEGPSILRIQQVVRGDSAAYFCASSPSLLAGSYNEQFFGPGTRLTVL.

In its sample, this clone was seen many times. The CDR3 end falls 3 residues outside the read, so it is completed with the germline J gene. V is TRBV20-1 and J is TRBJ2-7; 10 positions agree with TRBD1. Unmatched junction bases numbered 5, after V lost 3 bases and J lost 6 bases. Looked up from germline, CDR1 is DFQATT and CDR2 is SNEGSKA (reference sequence). The CDR3 contains 13 residues. Here the CDR3 reads CSASSTGGFEQYF. The covered CDR3 bases are TGCAGTGCTAGTTCGACAGGGGGCTTCGAG.

This clone was counted many times. The CDR3 extends 3 residues past the end of the read, so its final part is completed from the germline J gene. The rearrangement uses TRBV19 and TRBJ1-2, with 9 bases lining up with TRBD1. The germline V gene encodes CDR1 LNHDA and CDR2 SQIVND (reference sequence). This CDR3 region has 16 residues. V was clipped by 8 bases and J by 5 bases; unmatched bases: 15. Partial CDR3 DNA: TGTGCCAGTCGGTCGAAGGGACAGGGAAGATATTATGGC. Translated, it gives CASRSKGQGRYYG. From start to end, the CDR3 is CASRSKGQGRYYGYTF.

This clone was recorded many times. The missing CDR3 end, 3 residues past where the read stops, is filled in from the germline J gene. This sequence joins TRBV6-2 or TRBV6-3 and TRBJ2-4, with D possibly being TRBD1 (5 bases). V was cut by 7 bases and J by 0 bases, with 16 bases left in between. The CDR3 is made up of 16 amino acids. Per germline, CDR1 MNHEY and CDR2 SVGEGT. CDR3 loop: CASTHRPRLAKNIQYF. The part of the CDR3 DNA that was read is TGTGCCAGCACCCACAGGCCACGTCTAGCCAAAAACATT.

By its share, this clone is medium-sized. The read comes to an end 3 residues before the CDR3 does, leaving the germline J gene to fill in the end. V and J are TRBV4-1 and TRBJ2-3, with 8 bases aligning to TRBD2. This CDR3 contains 15 residues. Germline V lookup: CDR1 MGHRA, CDR2 YSYEKL. J lost 5 bases, V lost 4 bases, and 8 bases had no gene match. The part of the CDR3 DNA that was read is TGCGCCAGCAGCCTGAGCGGGAGTGGGAGAGATACG. It translates to CASSLSGSGRDT. The full CDR3 is CASSLSGSGRDTQYF.

In regard to this clone: The read finishes 3 residues shy of the CDR3 end, and the germline J gene is used to complete it. The J gene is TRBJ2-7, the V gene TRBV5-1; perhaps TRBD2 as D (7 bases). Germline V CDR1 and CDR2: SGHRS, YFSETQ. V was cut by 1 base and J by 5 bases, with 13 bases left in between. This CDR3 has 14 amino acids. The CDR3 DNA, read in part, is TGCGCCAGCAGCTTGTTTCGGGGGGCTGACGAG. The encoded protein is CASSLFRGADE. From start to end, the CDR3 is CASSLFRGADEQYF.

On this clone: The read comes to an end 3 residues before the CDR3 does, leaving the germline J gene to fill in the end. The rearrangement links TRBV6-2 or TRBV6-3 to TRBJ1-2, with unresolved D. The length of the CDR3 is 15 residues. The germline V gene encodes CDR1 MNHEY and CDR2 SVGEGT. The CDR3 sequence is CASRHPASGSYDYTF. The CDR3 DNA, read in part, is TGTGCCAGCAGACACCCCGCTAGCGGGAGTTACGAC.

The sample holds many counts of this clone. The read comes to an end 3 residues before the CDR3 does, leaving the germline J gene to fill in the end. The V gene is TRBV7-3, the J gene TRBJ2-1; 7 nucleotides match TRBD2. Trimming took 5 bases from V and 1 from J; bases not matched to a gene: 11. The CDR3 length is 17 residues. Germline CDR1 reads SGHTA; CDR2 reads FQGTGA. This chain's CDR3 is CASSPFASSGSYNEQFF. Partial CDR3 DNA: TGTGCCAGCAGCCCGTTCGCCTCTAGCGGTTCCTACAATGAG.

This clone was counted at least ten times. The CDR3 end is not reached by the read, which stops 3 residues before it; the germline J gene fills it in. This chain joins TRBV11-2 and TRBJ2-7; 10 bases line up with TRBD1. CDR3 length: 15 amino acids. The trim removed 5 bases at V and 1 base at J, leaving 5 bases unmatched. Germline loops: CDR1 SGHAT, CDR2 FQNNGV. CDR3 sequence reads: CASSPWTGGSYEQYF. The covered CDR3 bases are TGTGCCAGCAGCCCTTGGACAGGGGGTTCCTACGAG.

In its sample, this clone was seen many times. The CDR3 is cut off 3 residues early in the read; its end comes from the germline J gene. The chain joins TRBV5-6 to TRBJ1-1; 8 bases map to TRBD1. This CDR3 has 14 amino acids. Per germline, CDR1 SGHDT and CDR2 YYEEEE. J lost 6 bases, V lost 0 bases, and 4 bases had no gene match. CDR3 residues: CASSLVTGVAEAFF. The part of the CDR3 DNA that was read is TGTGCCAGCAGCTTGGTGACAGGGGTGGCTGAA.

Concerning this clone: The CDR3 end is not reached by the read, which stops 3 residues before it; the germline J gene fills it in. The chain recombines TRBV7-9 with TRBJ1-2, with 9 bases identical to TRBD1. This CDR3 region has 14 residues. Per the germline V gene, CDR1 is SEHNR and CDR2 is FQNEAQ (reference sequence). The CDR3: CASSLTGGSNDYTF. The sequenced part of the CDR3 DNA is TGTGCCAGCAGCTTAACAGGGGGCTCCAACGAC.

In this sample, this clone turned up many times. The CDR3 is CASLPFGQGNTEAFF. Incomplete CDR3 DNA: TGCGCCAGCCTCCCCTTCGGACAGGGGAACACTGAA. V and J are TRBV5-1 and TRBJ1-1; 8 bases are a match to TRBD1. Read sequence stops 3 residues before the CDR3 end, and the germline J gene provides the missing end. The germline V gene encodes CDR1 SGHRS and CDR2 YFSETQ. V dropped 7 bases and J dropped 1; count of bases not matched to a gene: 9. The CDR3 is 15 amino acids.

Worth noting for this clone: Sequencing ends 3 residues short of the CDR3 end; the germline J gene provides the rest. The same CDR3 arises from other DNA sequences in this sample as well. This chain connects TRBV7-9 to TRBJ2-3; TRBD2 agrees at 8 bases. The CDR3 extends over 13 amino acids. Germline V gene sequence: CDR1 SEHNR, CDR2 FQNEAQ (reference sequence). The CDR3 sequence: CASSRGGNQPQYF. The CDR3 bases that were read are TGTGCCAGCAGCCGGGGGGGCAATCAGCCG.

Many counts were recorded for this clone. The read is 3 residues too short to cover the CDR3 end, so that end is filled in from the germline J gene. The chain is built from TRBV5-1 and TRBJ2-1; 11 bases map to TRBD2. This CDR3 has 14 amino acids. CDR1 is SGHRS and CDR2 is YFSETQ in the germline V gene. The junction had 4 bases not matched to a gene; V was cut back by 4 bases and J by 7 bases. The sequenced CDR3 bases are TGCGCCAGCAGCCTAGGGACTAGCGGAAATGAG. Translated: CASSLGTSGNE. Given in full, the CDR3 is CASSLGTSGNEQFF.

This clone was counted ten times or more. The read falls 3 residues short of the CDR3 end, and the missing part is taken from the germline J gene. V and J are TRBV2 and TRBJ2-7; weak D call: TRBD1 (5 bases). Germline V gene sequence: CDR1 SNHLY, CDR2 FYNNEI. The CDR3 is made up of 16 amino acids. The V gene lost 0 bases and the J gene lost 3 bases, with 15 bases spanning the gap. CDR3 bases read: TGTGCCAGCAGTGAAGCCATGATAAAGACAGTCTACGAG. Amino acids: CASSEAMIKTVYE. The full CDR3 reads CASSEAMIKTVYEQYF. Combining the CDR3 with reference TRBV2 and TRBJ2-7 gives the whole variable domain EPEVTQTPSHQVTQMGQEVILRCVPISNHLYFYWYRQILGQKVEFLVSFYNNEISEKSEIFDDQFSVERPDGSNFTLKIRSTKLEDSAMYFCASSEAMIKTVYEQYFGPGTRLTVT.